The 30 T cell receptor beta chains given below trace back to one sample, sequenced in a study of shared clonotypes between healthy human individuals. The protocol was immunoSEQ multiplex PCR, while the TCRdb copy is restricted to in-frame clones and leaves out a portion. The table has hundreds of thousands of clones, about 90% seen once. Terminally differentiated effector memory CD45RA+ cells were left out of the naive CD8 fraction, which was CD45RO-negative and positively selected for CCR7. Source material: naive CD8+ T cells sorted from blood. The receptors were sampled from a man between 25 and 39 years old in good health.

The J gene is TRBJ2-7, the V gene TRBV4-1; weak D call: TRBD2 (5 bases). V was cut by 4 bases and J by 2 bases, with 18 bases left in between. This CDR3 spans 16 amino acids. CDR1 is MGHRA, CDR2 YSYEKL, per germline. The CDR3 bases are TGCGCCAGCAGCCTCTCCCCGGGGAGCCGCGCCTACGAGCAGTACTTC. It specifies CASSLSPGSRAYEQYF.

The chain is built from TRBV9 and TRBJ1-2; D is undetermined. This CDR3 is built from 13 residues. From germline, CDR1 is SGDLS and CDR2 YYNGEE. V lost 6 bases and J 0 bases, leaving 9 bases between the germline ends. CDR3 DNA: TGTGCCAGCACCCGTAATTCTAACTATGGCTACACCTTC. It encodes CASTRNSNYGYTF. Looking up the rest from reference TRBV9 and TRBJ1-2 gives the full variable domain: DSGVTQTPKHLITATGQRVTLRCSPRSGDLSVYWYQQSLDQGLQFLIQYYNGEERAKGNILERFSAQQFPDLHSELNLSSLELGDSALYFCASTRNSNYGYTFGSGTRLTVV.

On this clone itself: The identical CDR3 is also encoded by other nucleotide sequences in the sample. The chain joins TRBV9 to TRBJ2-1; 7 nucleotides line up with TRBD1. The trim removed 2 bases at V and 7 bases at J, leaving 3 bases unmatched. The length of the CDR3 is 13 residues. Per the germline V gene, CDR1 is SGDLS and CDR2 is YYNGEE. CDR3 sequence: CASSVGTANEQFF. CDR3 sequence (DNA): TGTGCCAGCAGCGTCGGGACAGCTAATGAGCAGTTCTTC. Supplemented by reference TRBV9 and TRBJ2-1, the full variable domain reads DSGVTQTPKHLITATGQRVTLRCSPRSGDLSVYWYQQSLDQGLQFLIQYYNGEERAKGNILERFSAQQFPDLHSELNLSSLELGDSALYFCASSVGTANEQFFGPGTRLTVL.

The genes are TRBV7-9 and TRBJ2-4; the D is unclear. Trimming left V 2 bases short and J 3 bases short, with 8 bases between. Germline V gene data show CDR1 as SEHNR and CDR2 as FQNEAQ (reference sequence). CDR3 length: 14 amino acids. The CDR3 DNA follows: TGTGCCAGCAGCTTACCAGACGGCAAAAACATTCAGTACTTC. Its translation: CASSLPDGKNIQYF.

V is TRBV10-2 and J is TRBJ2-7, with D perhaps TRBD1 (5 bases). Germline CDR1 is WSHSY and CDR2 is SAAADI. Trimming cost V 6 bases and J 2 bases, with 11 bases left between them. This CDR3 region has 13 residues. In DNA, the CDR3 is TGCGCCAGCAGGCCCCCAGGGACCTACGAGCAGTACTTC. Amino acid sequence: CASRPPGTYEQYF.

The J gene is TRBJ2-3, the V gene TRBV9; D unclear. Germline V lookup: CDR1 SGDLS, CDR2 YYNGEE. The ends were cut back, 1 base at V and 6 bases at J, with 6 bases in the middle. The CDR3 extends over 12 amino acids. CDR3 protein: CASSVYMDTQYF. The CDR3 DNA is TGTGCCAGCAGCGTATACATGGATACGCAGTATTTT.

This chain links TRBV28 with TRBJ2-3, with 13 nucleotides matching TRBD2. The junction had 6 bases not matched to a gene; V was cut back by 5 bases and J by 4 bases. The CDR3 loop spans 16 amino acids. Germline CDR1 reads MDHEN; CDR2 reads SYDVKM. CDR3 loop: CASSLWTSGRSDTQYF. The CDR3 DNA is TGTGCCAGCAGTCTCTGGACTAGCGGGAGATCAGATACGCAGTATTTT.

The chain uses TRBV29-1 and TRBJ1-2, with a weak D call TRBD1 (5 bases). Germline CDR1 is SQVTM and CDR2 is ANQGSEA. The CDR3 length is 11 residues. V lost 6 bases to trimming and J lost 4 bases, with 9 bases between them. The CDR3 sequence is CSVGGGYGYTF. The CDR3 nucleotides read TGCAGCGTCGGTGGGGGCTATGGCTACACCTTC.

The rearrangement links TRBV27 to TRBJ2-2, with D unclear. The V and J ends lost 6 bases and 2 bases respectively, with 13 bases between them. CDR3 length equals 15 residues. The germline gives CDR1 MNHEY, CDR2 SMNVEV (reference sequence). CDR3 sequence: CASSKGGINTGELFF. For the CDR3, the DNA is TGTGCCAGCAGCAAGGGTGGGATAAACACCGGGGAGCTGTTTTTT.

The chain carries TRBV7-9 and TRBJ2-7; no clear D gene. The CDR3 has 16 residues. Germline CDR1 and CDR2: SEHNR and FQNEAQ (reference sequence). The V and J ends lost 0 bases and 3 bases respectively, with 15 bases between them. The CDR3 region is CASSLARHGDDYEQYF. Here the CDR3 DNA reads TGTGCCAGCAGCTTAGCTAGGCACGGAGACGACTACGAGCAGTACTTC.

About this clone: An end of the junction does not agree with germline; a read error may underlie this. V is TRBV9 and J is TRBJ2-7, with 7 nucleotides matching TRBD2. The CDR3 runs 14 residues. The V gene's germline CDR1 is SGDLS and CDR2 YYNGEE. The CDR3 region has the DNA TGTGCCAGCAGTGTAGGGGACTACTCTTACGAGCAGTACTTC. It translates to CASSVGDYSYEQYF.

The J gene is TRBJ2-7, the V gene TRBV2, with D possibly matching TRBD2 (6 bases). The V gene lost 5 bases and the J gene lost 6 bases, with 20 bases spanning the gap. CDR3 length: 15 residues. Germline-derived CDR1 and CDR2 are SNHLY and FYNNEI. This CDR3 is CASSHAGTLKGEQYF. In nucleotides, the CDR3 is TGTGCCAGCAGTCACGCCGGGACTCTCAAGGGCGAGCAGTACTTC.

The chain combines TRBV7-9 with TRBJ2-1; TRBD2 matches 10 bases. Losses at the gene ends were 5 bases for V and 7 bases for J; bases not matched to a gene: 11. CDR1 and CDR2 from the germline V gene are SEHNR and FQNEAQ (reference sequence). The CDR3 is 16 residues long. The CDR3 DNA reads TGTGCCAGCAGCGCGTCCAGCGGGAGGGCCAGGAATGAGCAGTTCTTC. Translated, it gives CASSASSGRARNEQFF.

This clone was recorded only once. The chain employs TRBV29-1 and TRBJ2-7, with 8 bases aligning to TRBD2. Germline loops: CDR1 SQVTM, CDR2 ANQGSEA. Germline trimming cut 4 bases from V and 3 bases from J; bases unmatched to any gene: 5. The CDR3 runs 13 residues. CDR3 coding DNA: TGCAGCGTTGTTCCCGGGAGGGGCTACGAGCAGTACTTC. This encodes CSVVPGRGYEQYF.

This rearrangement joins TRBV9 to TRBJ2-1, with a weak D call TRBD2 (6 bases). The ends were cut back, 1 base at V and 9 bases at J, with 11 bases in the middle. Per germline, CDR1 SGDLS and CDR2 YYNGEE. The CDR3 covers 13 residues. The DNA of the CDR3 is TGTGCCAGCAGCGTATTCAGCGGGCGTGAGCAGTTCTTC. Amino acids: CASSVFSGREQFF.

The CDR3 protein is CASRDRGEGYEQYF. The CDR3, as DNA: TGTGCCAGCCGGGACCGGGGAGAGGGCTACGAGCAGTACTTC. The chain is built from TRBV6-1 and TRBJ2-7; D might be TRBD1 or TRBD2, each matching 5 bases. The CDR3 contains 14 residues. The germline CDR1 and CDR2 sequences are MNHNS and SASEGT. V lost 8 bases to trimming and J lost 3 bases, with 17 bases between them.

This clone is a singleton in its sample. V usage is TRBV15 and J usage is TRBJ2-7; D might be TRBD1 (5 bases). This CDR3 spans 16 amino acids. The ends were cut back, 3 bases at V and 2 bases at J, with 17 bases in the middle. Per germline, CDR1 LNHNV and CDR2 YYDKDF (reference sequence). The CDR3 reads CATSSPAQVGAYEQYF. As DNA, the CDR3 is TGTGCCACCAGCAGTCCTGCCCAGGTAGGGGCCTACGAGCAGTACTTC.

The rearrangement links TRBV4-1 to TRBJ2-5, with D perhaps matching TRBD2 (6 bases). Germline V gene sequence: CDR1 MGHRA, CDR2 YSYEKL. Trimming left V 0 bases short and J 2 bases short, with 10 bases between. The CDR3 totals 15 residues. CDR3 amino acids: CASSQEGREQETQYF. The CDR3, as DNA: TGCGCCAGCAGCCAAGAGGGGCGGGAACAAGAGACCCAGTACTTC.

The chain recombines TRBV1 with TRBJ2-3; the table calls TRBD2, which could not be checked here. TRBV1 has pseudogene status. The CDR3 length is 16 residues. Written as DNA, the CDR3 is TGCACCAGCACCCAAGGGACTAGCAGGAAAACAGATACGCAGTATTTT. It codes for CTSTQGTSRKTDTQYF.

The chain has TRBV27 and TRBJ2-3; TRBD1 might be the D (5 bases). Germline values: CDR1 MNHEY, CDR2 SMNVEV (reference sequence). V was trimmed by 5 bases and J by 1 base, leaving 7 bases between them. The CDR3 contains 13 residues. The DNA for the CDR3 is TGTGCCAGCAGTCCCAGGGGCACAGATACGCAGTATTTT. Residues: CASSPRGTDTQYF.

The chain links TRBV14 to TRBJ2-7; 14 bases match TRBD2. CDR3 length: 16 residues. Germline CDR1 SGHDN, CDR2 FVKESK. Unmatched junction bases numbered 4, after V lost 4 bases and J lost 2 bases. The CDR3, as DNA: TGTGCCAGCAGCCGAGGACTAGCGGGAGGTACCTACGAGCAGTACTTC. It yields the protein CASSRGLAGGTYEQYF.

The chain joins TRBV15 to TRBJ2-1; D unclear. Trimming shortened V by 1 base and J by 8 bases, and 12 bases separated the two germline ends. The V gene's germline CDR1 is LNHNV and CDR2 YYDKDF (reference sequence). This CDR3 region has 14 residues. CDR3 nucleotide sequence: TGTGCCACCAGCAGAGGTGGCCTGGGGTATGAGCAGTTCTTC. It encodes CATSRGGLGYEQFF.

The rearrangement links TRBV27 to TRBJ1-2; no firm D call. The V end was cut by 1 base, the J end by 8 bases, with 11 bases between. This CDR3 contains 13 residues. From germline, CDR1 is MNHEY and CDR2 SMNVEV (reference sequence). The CDR3 coding sequence is TGTGCCAGCAGTTTATGGGCAGGAGGGGGCTACACCTTC. This encodes CASSLWAGGGYTF.

There are a few counts of this clone. The V call is TRBV7-6, the J call TRBJ2-2; D call uncertain. Germline CDR1 reads SGHVS; CDR2 reads FNYEAQ. The CDR3 consists of 15 residues. V lost 5 bases and J lost 7, with 17 bases in between. The CDR3 DNA reads as TGTGCCAGCAGCCGGACGTTCGTGCCGGACGGGGAGCTGTTTTTT. Protein: CASSRTFVPDGELFF.

This clone was recorded once. V and J are TRBV4-2 and TRBJ2-3; no clear D gene. The CDR3 has 14 amino acids. Deletions cut 4 bases from V and 7 bases from J, with 15 bases between. Germline V gene lookup returns CDR1 LGHNA and CDR2 YNFKEQ. CDR3 nucleotides: TGTGCCAGCAGCCCCCCAGATGTGGGTTATACGCAGTATTTT. It encodes CASSPPDVGYTQYF.

The chain is built from TRBV7-9 and TRBJ2-4; TRBD2 is a possible D gene (5 bases). Trimming shortened V by 5 bases and J by 0 bases, and 11 bases separated the two germline ends. The CDR3 runs to 15 residues. Looked up from germline, CDR1 is SEHNR and CDR2 is FQNEAQ (reference sequence). CDR3 in amino acids: CASSGSGLAKNIQYF. In DNA form, the CDR3 reads TGTGCCAGCAGCGGATCCGGACTAGCCAAAAACATTCAGTACTTC.

The chain is built from TRBV27 and TRBJ2-1; TRBD1 matches at 9 bases. Trimming at V came to 5 bases and at J to 7 bases, leaving 6 bases not matched to a gene. This CDR3 has 14 amino acids. Per germline, CDR1 MNHEY and CDR2 SMNVEV (reference sequence). The CDR3 region has the DNA TGTGCCAGCAGTGTAACAGGGGGCTATAATGAGCAGTTCTTC. It codes for CASSVTGGYNEQFF.

This sequence joins TRBV11-2 and TRBJ2-2; D not certain. The V end was cut by 0 bases, the J end by 4 bases, with 3 bases between. In germline, CDR1 is SGHAT, CDR2 FQNNGV. The CDR3 runs 13 residues. The CDR3 protein is CASSLESTGELFF. The CDR3 coding sequence is TGTGCCAGCAGCTTAGAATCCACCGGGGAGCTGTTTTTT.

The chain is built from TRBV19 and TRBJ2-1; 8 nucleotides line up with TRBD2. V lost 4 bases to trimming and J lost 7 bases; unmatched junction nucleotides: 12. CDR1 LNHDA and CDR2 SQIVND come from the germline V gene (reference sequence). CDR3 size: 16 residues. This CDR3 is CASSTHMGLDLNEQFF. DNA of the CDR3: TGTGCCAGTAGTACTCACATGGGACTAGACTTGAATGAGCAGTTCTTC.

The chain employs TRBV7-9 and TRBJ1-5; D call uncertain. The CDR3 sequence is 15 residues long. V lost 2 bases to trimming and J lost 5 bases, with 13 bases between them. CDR1 is SEHNR and CDR2 is FQNEAQ in the germline V gene (reference sequence). CDR3 sequence (DNA): TGTGCCAGCAGCTTAAGCGGGGTCACGGATCAGCCCCAGCATTTT. It translates to CASSLSGVTDQPQHF.